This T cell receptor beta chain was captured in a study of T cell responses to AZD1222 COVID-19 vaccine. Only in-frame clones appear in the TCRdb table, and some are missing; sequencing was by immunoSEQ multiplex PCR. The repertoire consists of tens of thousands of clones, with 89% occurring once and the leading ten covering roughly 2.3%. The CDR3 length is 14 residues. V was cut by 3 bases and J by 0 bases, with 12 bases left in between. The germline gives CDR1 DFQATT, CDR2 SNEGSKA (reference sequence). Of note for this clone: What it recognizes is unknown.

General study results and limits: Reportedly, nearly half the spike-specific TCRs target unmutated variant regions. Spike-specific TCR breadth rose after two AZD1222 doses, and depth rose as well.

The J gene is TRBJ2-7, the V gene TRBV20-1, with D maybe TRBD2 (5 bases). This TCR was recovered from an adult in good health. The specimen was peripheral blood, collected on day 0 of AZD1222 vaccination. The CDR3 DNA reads TGCAGTGCTAGTTATCAAGGGAGCTCCTACGAGCAGTACTTC. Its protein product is CSASYQGSSYEQYF.